The present T cell receptor beta chain was sequenced within a study of shared clonotypes between healthy human individuals. About the study: The composition of the donors was a couple of women and a few men aged 18 to 49. CD4 naive and memory got three plates each, CD8 naive two, CD8 memory one.

Only in-frame clones appear in the TCRdb table, and some are missing; sequencing was by immunoSEQ multiplex PCR. The sample holds about 800,000 clones, about 97% seen once. General study findings and limits: Naive CD4 clonotypes overlapped across several donors at approximately 5.5%.

Remarks on this clone: Its specificity is not known.

CD45RO negativity and positive selection for CCR7 defined naive CD8 cells, a population that excluded terminally differentiated effector memory CD45RA+ cells. Trimming cost V 1 base and J 4 bases, with 10 bases left between them. Germline lookup yields CDR1 SGHAT and CDR2 FQNNGV. The CDR3 is made up of 14 amino acids. Sequencing input: naive CD8+ T cells sorted from blood. This sequence joins TRBV11-2 and TRBJ1-1, with D unclear. The receptor comes from a young man in good health. DNA for the CDR3: TGTGCCAGCAGCTTAGGGGTGTCGGGCACTGAAGCTTTCTTT. Encoded protein: CASSLGVSGTEAFF.